A single TCR beta chain is shown here with its context. As yet, its antigen is unknown. These data originate in a study of cytomegalovirus exposure and HLA in healthy donors. The study ran its PCR with 60 Vbeta and 13 Jbeta primers. Clones were read by immunoSEQ multiplex PCR, and TCRdb kept only the in-frame ones, dropping some. The table lists around 130,000 clones, around 80% of them singletons. Regarding the study as a whole: Per published reports, the classifier diagnosed cytomegalovirus status with high specificity and sensitivity. Cytomegalovirus-associated TCR beta chains were listed, numbering around 150.

J gave up 5 bases and V 10 bases, and 6 bases lay outside the gene matches. The germline gives CDR1 MDHEN, CDR2 SYDVKM. This CDR3 is 12 amino acids long. This TCR came from a man aged 30 to 45 in good health and CMV-seronegative. This chain connects TRBV28 to TRBJ2-5, with TRBD1 identical over 8 bases. Sequenced material: PBMCs. DNA of the CDR3: TGTGCCACTGGACAGGGTGGGGAGACCCAGTACTTC. Protein sequence: CATGQGGETQYF.